This T cell receptor (beta chain) came from a study of T and B cells in COVID-19 patients. Background on the study: Peripheral blood came from COVID-19 patients with active infection or after recovery.

TRB rearrangements were amplified by multiplex PCR with BIOMED2 TRB-A/B primers. TCRdb re-derived calls from the multiplex PCR reads in MiXCR, one entry per CDR3 protein. This table holds approximately 10,000 distinct CDR3 sequences, under 35% found once. With 6 bases clipped from V and 8 bases from J, the junction kept 11 bases outside the gene matches. The CDR3 has 15 residues. Germline V gives CDR1 SGHTA, CDR2 FQGNSA. A word on this clonotype: Its target is unknown.

Findings and caveats of the study: Symptomatic-phase blood samples from mildly ill patients and early samples from severe cases were scarce. Patients with COVID-19 reportedly showed strongly skewed T cell receptor beta variable and joining gene usage.

TRB was amplified from around 250-500 ng of blood genomic DNA. The J gene is TRBJ2-1, the V gene TRBV7-2; 9 bases map to TRBD1. This sequence originates from a human donor who had recovered from COVID-19. The sample taken for sequencing was blood. This chain's CDR3 is CASRQPGQGFDEQFF. CDR3 DNA sequence: TGTGCCAGCAGGCAACCGGGACAGGGTTTCGATGAGCAGTTCTTC.